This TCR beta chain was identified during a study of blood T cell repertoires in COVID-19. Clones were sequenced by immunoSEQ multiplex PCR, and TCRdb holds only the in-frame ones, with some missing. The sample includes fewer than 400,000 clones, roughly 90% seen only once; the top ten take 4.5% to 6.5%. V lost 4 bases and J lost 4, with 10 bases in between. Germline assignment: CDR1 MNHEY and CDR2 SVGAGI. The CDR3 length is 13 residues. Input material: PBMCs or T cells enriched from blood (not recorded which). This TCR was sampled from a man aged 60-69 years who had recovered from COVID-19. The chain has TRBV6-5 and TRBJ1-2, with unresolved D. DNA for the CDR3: TGTGCCAGCAGTTCTCGACTTACCTATGGCTACACCTTC. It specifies CASSSRLTYGYTF.